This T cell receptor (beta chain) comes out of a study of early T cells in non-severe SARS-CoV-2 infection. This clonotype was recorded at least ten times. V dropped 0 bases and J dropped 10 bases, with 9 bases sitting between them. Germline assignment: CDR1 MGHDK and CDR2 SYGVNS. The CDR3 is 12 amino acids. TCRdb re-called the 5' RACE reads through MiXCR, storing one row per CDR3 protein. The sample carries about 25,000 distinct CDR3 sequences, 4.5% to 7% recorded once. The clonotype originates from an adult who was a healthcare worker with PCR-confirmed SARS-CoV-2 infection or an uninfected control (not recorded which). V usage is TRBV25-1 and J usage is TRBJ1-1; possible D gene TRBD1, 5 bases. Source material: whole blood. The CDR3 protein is CASSEYGDRAFF. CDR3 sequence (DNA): TGTGCCAGCAGTGAATACGGGGACCGAGCTTTCTTT.